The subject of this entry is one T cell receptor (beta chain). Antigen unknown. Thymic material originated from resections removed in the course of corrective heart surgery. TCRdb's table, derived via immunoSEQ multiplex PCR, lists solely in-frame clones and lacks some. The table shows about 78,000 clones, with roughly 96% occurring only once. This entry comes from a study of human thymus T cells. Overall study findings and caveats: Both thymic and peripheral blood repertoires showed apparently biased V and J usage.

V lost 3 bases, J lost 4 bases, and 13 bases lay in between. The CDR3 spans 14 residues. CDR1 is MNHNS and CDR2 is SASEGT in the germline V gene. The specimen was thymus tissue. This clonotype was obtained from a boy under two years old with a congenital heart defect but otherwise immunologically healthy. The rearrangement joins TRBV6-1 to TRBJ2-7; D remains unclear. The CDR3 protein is CASSDRPFQYEQYF. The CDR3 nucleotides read TGTGCCAGCAGTGACCGACCTTTCCAATACGAGCAGTACTTC.